This TCR beta chain was observed in a study of graft-versus-host responses after intestinal transplantation. There are 16 residues in the CDR3. V dropped 1 base and J dropped 6 bases, with 20 bases sitting between them. Per germline, CDR1 SGHNT and CDR2 YYREEE (reference sequence). Clones were sequenced by immunoSEQ multiplex PCR, and TCRdb holds only the in-frame ones, with some missing. The sample has some 87,000 clones; 85% to 95% are singletons. In the case of this clone: Its antigen is not identified.

The sample was unstimulated CD8+ T cells sorted from spleen or lymph node cells, taken before transplant. The chain joins TRBV5-4 to TRBJ2-7; the D is unclear. This TCR was recovered from a human donor who was the organ donor for an intestinal transplant. CDR3 sequence reads: CASSLFRGSPPPEQYF. Written as DNA, the CDR3 is TGTGCCAGCAGCTTGTTCAGAGGCTCGCCCCCTCCCGAGCAGTACTTC. The full variable domain, its missing parts supplied by reference TRBV5-4 and TRBJ2-7, is ETGVTQSPTHLIKTRGQQVTLRCSSQSGHNTVSWYQQALGQGPQFIFQYYREEENGRGNFPPRFSGLQFPNYSSELNVNALELDDSALYLCASSLFRGSPPPEQYFGPGTRLTVT.